These 14 T cell receptor beta chains were sequenced from one sample in a study of identical twins. TCRdb ran MiXCR on the 5' RACE reads and lists one entry per CDR3 protein. Of about 920,000 distinct CDR3 sequences in the sample, over 9% were seen once. The data were also submitted as part of a second study, on yellow fever vaccine responses in identical twins.

Sequencing input: PBMCs. These receptors all come from a woman aged 18-29 years in good health.

The sample holds a few counts of this clonotype. The chain uses TRBV5-1 and TRBJ2-5; D gene uncertain. Trimming cost V 7 bases and J 3 bases, with 13 bases left between them. The CDR3 loop spans 13 amino acids. The germline CDR1 and CDR2 sequences are SGHRS and YFSETQ. The CDR3 DNA reads TGCGCCAGCCGCGCGGCGGCGGAAGAGACCCAGTACTTC. Amino acid sequence: CASRAAAEETQYF. The full variable domain, rest sourced from reference TRBV5-1 and TRBJ2-5, is KAGVTQTPRYLIKTRGQQVTLSCSPISGHRSVSWYQQTPGQGLQFLFEYFSETQRNKGNFPGRFSGRQFSNSRSEMNVSTLELGDSALYLCASRAAAEETQYFGPGTRLLVL.

This clonotype showed up many times. This chain connects TRBV12-3 or TRBV12-4 to TRBJ2-1; TRBD2 agrees at 11 bases. J lost 3 bases, V lost 4 bases, and 2 bases had no gene match. There are 15 residues in the CDR3. This CDR3 is CASSWGLAVYNEQFF. The CDR3 DNA follows: TGTGCCAGCAGTTGGGGACTAGCGGTCTACAATGAGCAGTTCTTC.

This clonotype showed up just a few times. CDR3: CSARPRRGLQSTQYF. The CDR3 DNA is TGCAGTGCTAGACCGCGTCGCGGGCTCCAGAGTACGCAGTATTTT. The chain joins TRBV20-1 to TRBJ2-3; the D gene is possibly TRBD2 (5 bases). This CDR3 has 15 amino acids. The V gene lost 2 bases and the J gene lost 8 bases, with 20 bases spanning the gap. CDR1 and CDR2 from the germline V gene are DFQATT and SNEGSKA (reference sequence).

This clonotype was seen more than once but under ten times. J is TRBJ2-5 and V is TRBV20-1; D uncertain. The germline V gene encodes CDR1 DFQATT and CDR2 SNEGSKA (reference sequence). The CDR3 loop spans 13 amino acids. V was trimmed by 3 bases and J by 1 base, leaving 9 bases between them. The CDR3 bases are TGCAGTGCTAGCAGACACCCCCAAGAGACCCAGTACTTC. Translated: CSASRHPQETQYF.

This clonotype was recorded many times. The rearrangement joins TRBV12-3 or TRBV12-4 to TRBJ2-1; TRBD1 is a possible D gene (6 bases). This CDR3 is built from 14 residues. V lost 6 bases, J lost 10 bases, and 19 bases lay in between. CDR3 coding DNA: TGTGCCAGCAGCCCCCTTCCGACAGGCGGAGAGCAGTTCTTC. Its protein is CASSPLPTGGEQFF.

This clonotype was observed a handful of times. The V call is TRBV11-2, the J call TRBJ2-7; the D gene could be TRBD1 or TRBD2 (6 bases each). Germline V lookup: CDR1 SGHAT, CDR2 FQNNGV. This CDR3 contains 13 residues. Deletions cut 1 base from V and 5 bases from J, with 9 bases between. Here the CDR3 DNA reads TGTGCCAGCAGCTTAGCTGGGGGGCACGAGCAGTACGTC. This gives the protein CASSLAGGHEQYV.

This clonotype was counted at least ten times. V and J are TRBV29-1 and TRBJ2-3; TRBD1 might be the D (6 bases). Germline assignment: CDR1 SQVTM and CDR2 ANQGSEA. There are 12 residues in the CDR3. Trimming took 4 bases from V and 4 from J, leaving 9 bases between them. The CDR3 DNA sequence: TGCAGCGTTGCAGGGGCCGCAGATACGCAGTATTTT. This encodes CSVAGAADTQYF.

At least ten counts were recorded for this clonotype. CDR3 nucleotide sequence: TGTGCCAGCTCACCCCTGGGAGTCAATGAGCAGTTCTTC. Its protein product is CASSPLGVNEQFF. The chain carries TRBV18 and TRBJ2-1; tentatively, D is TRBD2 (5 bases). The CDR3 is 13 residues long. The V and J ends lost 3 bases and 6 bases respectively, with 9 bases between them. The germline gives CDR1 KGHSH, CDR2 LQKENI. Combining the CDR3 with reference TRBV18 and TRBJ2-1 gives the whole variable domain NAGVMQNPRHLVRRRGQEARLRCSPMKGHSHVYWYRQLPEEGLKFMVYLQKENIIDESGMPKERFSAEFPKEGPSILRIQQVVRGDSAAYFCASSPLGVNEQFFGPGTRLTVL.

CDR3 region: CASSPGQGVGEQYF. Written as DNA, the CDR3 is TGTGCCAGCAGCCCGGGACAGGGGGTCGGGGAGCAGTACTTC. This rearrangement joins TRBV7-9 to TRBJ2-7; 11 positions agree with TRBD1. Germline V gene lookup returns CDR1 SEHNR and CDR2 FQNEAQ (reference sequence). There are 14 residues in the CDR3. V was clipped by 5 bases and J by 7 bases; unmatched bases: 7. The whole variable domain, filled in from reference TRBV7-9 and TRBJ2-7, reads DTGVSQNPRHKITKRGQNVTFRCDPISEHNRLYWYRQTLGQGPEFLTYFQNEAQLEKSRLLSDRFSAERPKGSFSTLEIQRTEQGDSAMYLCASSPGQGVGEQYFGPGTRLTVT.

This rearrangement joins TRBV7-2 to TRBJ1-4; no reliable D call. This CDR3 spans 17 amino acids. The V end was cut by 4 bases, the J end by 4 bases, with 19 bases between. Germline lookup yields CDR1 SGHTA and CDR2 FQGNSA. The CDR3 DNA sequence: TGTGCCAGCAGCTCCCATGGGAAGGGAACGGGTAATGAAAAACTGTTTTTT. This codes for CASSSHGKGTGNEKLFF. The whole variable domain, remainder taken from reference TRBV7-2 and TRBJ1-4, is GAGVSQSPSNKVTEKGKDVELRCDPISGHTALYWYRQSLGQGLEFLIYFQGNSAPDKSGLPSDRFSAERTGGSVSTLTIQRTQQEDSAVYLCASSSHGKGTGNEKLFFGSGTQLSVL.

The chain uses TRBV3-1 and TRBJ2-5, with D possibly TRBD2 on 6 matching bases. V was shortened by 6 bases and J by 3 bases, with 11 bases between the two germline ends. The V gene's germline CDR1 is LGHDT and CDR2 YNNKEL (reference sequence). This CDR3 is 13 amino acids long. CDR3 DNA: TGTGCCAGCAGGATGACTAGTGAAGAGACCCAGTACTTC. Its translation: CASRMTSEETQYF.

This clonotype was seen a few times. V is TRBV28 and J is TRBJ1-2, with unresolved D. The CDR3 is 13 residues long. Germline V CDR1 and CDR2: MDHEN, SYDVKM. Trimming stripped 3 bases from V and 4 bases from J, with 9 bases between. The CDR3 loop reads CASSLSAFYGYTF. The CDR3, as DNA: TGTGCCAGCAGTTTGTCCGCTTTCTATGGCTACACCTTC.

The chain employs TRBV10-3 and TRBJ2-7; no definite D call. V lost 4 bases and J lost 2, with 18 bases in between. The CDR3 spans 16 residues. CDR1 and CDR2 from the germline V gene are ENHRY and SYGVKD. DNA for the CDR3: TGTGCCATCAGTGGCAACGGAAGGCAGGAGACCTACGAGCAGTACTTC. It is translated as CAISGNGRQETYEQYF.

This clonotype was picked up a small number of times. V gene TRBV10-3 combines with J gene TRBJ2-3, with no clear D. Per the germline V gene, CDR1 is ENHRY and CDR2 is SYGVKD. Trimming pared 3 bases from V and 0 bases from J, leaving 1 base between. The CDR3 runs 12 residues. The CDR3, as DNA: TGTGCCATCAGTGACAGCACAGATACGCAGTATTTT. It codes for CAISDSTDTQYF.